The 25 T cell receptor beta chains below come from one sample, sequenced in a study of blood T cell repertoires in COVID-19. Assay used: immunoSEQ multiplex PCR; TCRdb lists only in-frame clones, some missing. The sample holds some 150,000 clones, around 83% seen once. Sequenced input: PBMCs or T cells enriched from blood (not recorded which). Receptor source: a woman in her forties or fifties who had been exposed to COVID-19.

V is TRBV30 and J is TRBJ1-6; D gene uncertain. The CDR3 covers 11 residues. Per the germline V gene, CDR1 is GTSNPN and CDR2 is SVGIG (reference sequence). V dropped 3 bases and J dropped 8 bases, with 5 bases sitting between them. As DNA, the CDR3 is TGTGCCTGGAGCCGGGATTCACCCCTCCACTTT. It yields the protein CAWSRDSPLHF.

This clone was recorded only once. The chain uses TRBV2 and TRBJ1-5; D perhaps matches TRBD1 (5 bases). In germline, CDR1 is SNHLY, CDR2 FYNNEI. The V and J ends lost 3 bases and 12 bases respectively, with 12 bases between them. CDR3 length equals 12 residues. The CDR3 reads CASSDDSLIQHF. DNA of the CDR3: TGTGCCAGCAGTGACGACAGCTTAATCCAGCATTTT.

The chain links TRBV27 to TRBJ2-1; D is unresolved. Looked up from germline, CDR1 is MNHEY and CDR2 is SMNVEV (reference sequence). Deletions cut 2 bases from V and 5 bases from J, with 7 bases between. The CDR3 is 13 amino acids. The CDR3 DNA follows: TGTGCCAGCAGTTTAGGCAGGAACAATGAGCAGTTCTTC. Translation: CASSLGRNNEQFF.

V is TRBV25-1 and J is TRBJ1-4, with TRBD1 matching 8 bases. The CDR3 is made up of 16 amino acids. J was trimmed by 3 bases and V by 5 bases; bases with no gene match: 8. In germline, CDR1 is MGHDK, CDR2 SYGVNS. DNA for the CDR3: TGTGCCAGCAGTAAACAGGGGGGTAGGTCTAATGAAAAACTGTTTTTT. As protein: CASSKQGGRSNEKLFF.

The chain is built from TRBV10-1 and TRBJ2-2, with TRBD2 matching over 10 bases. Per germline, CDR1 WNHNN and CDR2 SYGVQD (reference sequence). Losses at the gene ends were 2 bases for V and 2 bases for J; bases not matched to a gene: 8. The CDR3 loop spans 18 amino acids. The CDR3 nucleotides read TGCGCCAGCAGTGAGAGGGGCCTAGCGGGAGCCAACACCGGGGAGCTGTTTTTT. This gives the protein CASSERGLAGANTGELFF.

CDR3 coding DNA: TGTGCCAGCAGCCGGGGCCCTAGCGGGAGTAGGAATGAGCAGTTCTTC. Its protein is CASSRGPSGSRNEQFF. This chain connects TRBV11-3 to TRBJ2-1; 10 bases are a match to TRBD2. With V trimmed by 5 bases and J by 7 bases, 11 bases remained unmatched. The CDR3 loop spans 16 amino acids. CDR1 and CDR2 (germline): SGHNT, YENEEA. The complete variable domain, with remaining parts taken from reference TRBV11-3 and TRBJ2-1, reads EAGVVQSPRYKIIEKKQPVAFWCNPISGHNTLYWYLQNLGQGPELLIRYENEEAVDDSQLPKDRFSAERLKGVDSTLKIQPAELGDSAVYLCASSRGPSGSRNEQFFGPGTRLTVL.

By sample share, this clone is large (0.1 to 1%). The CDR3 here is CATSDSRVPWETQYF. The CDR3 DNA reads TGTGCCACCAGTGACTCCCGGGTACCTTGGGAGACCCAGTACTTC. The chain has TRBV24-1 and TRBJ2-5; no clear D gene. The V gene lost 4 bases and the J gene lost 5 bases, with 16 bases spanning the gap. The CDR3 is 15 amino acids. Germline V gene lookup returns CDR1 KGHDR and CDR2 SFDVKD.

The chain uses TRBV9 and TRBJ2-3, with a weak D call TRBD2 (6 bases). Trimming pared 0 bases from V and 4 bases from J, leaving 9 bases between. Germline CDR1 SGDLS, CDR2 YYNGEE. This CDR3 has 14 amino acids. CDR3 sequence: CASSVGVAADTQYF. In DNA, the CDR3 is TGTGCCAGCAGCGTAGGGGTAGCGGCAGATACGCAGTATTTT.

The V call is TRBV5-1, the J call TRBJ1-1; 7 nucleotides agree with TRBD1. The CDR3 sequence is 15 residues long. Germline V CDR1 and CDR2: SGHRS, YFSETQ. J gave up 4 bases and V 4 bases, and 10 bases lay outside the gene matches. The DNA for the CDR3 is TGCGCCAGCAGCCTAAAGACAGGGTCTGGCACTGAAGCTTTCTTT. Translated, it gives CASSLKTGSGTEAFF.

The CDR3 here is CASSPRFGGDNEQFF. CDR3 DNA sequence: TGTGCCAGCAGCCCCCGATTTGGAGGGGACAATGAGCAGTTCTTC. J is TRBJ2-1 and V is TRBV9; TRBD2 is a possible D gene (6 bases). Germline V gives CDR1 SGDLS, CDR2 YYNGEE. The CDR3 consists of 15 residues. Trimming stripped 4 bases from V and 5 bases from J, with 16 bases between.

This chain uses TRBV7-6 with TRBJ2-7; 9 bases fit TRBD1. This CDR3 comprises 14 residues. V was pared by 1 base and J by 5 bases, with 3 bases of the junction left unmatched. Germline lookup yields CDR1 SGHVS and CDR2 FNYEAQ. The CDR3 region is CASSLGTGVDEQYF. As DNA, the CDR3 is TGTGCCAGCAGCTTAGGGACAGGGGTGGACGAGCAGTACTTC.

The table lists this clone with a count of one. The chain is built from TRBV4-1 and TRBJ1-2, with D perhaps matching TRBD1 (5 bases). CDR3 size: 20 residues. Deletions cut 1 base from V and 0 bases from J, with 24 bases between. Germline assignment: CDR1 MGHRA and CDR2 YSYEKL. CDR3 amino acids: CASSQVSAATPDTSNYGYTF. In DNA form, the CDR3 reads TGCGCCAGCAGCCAAGTATCGGCGGCCACTCCGGACACGTCTAACTATGGCTACACCTTC.

The chain employs TRBV5-4 and TRBJ2-2; 10 positions match TRBD2. With V trimmed by 0 bases and J by 6 bases, 2 bases remained unmatched. Per germline, CDR1 SGHNT and CDR2 YYREEE (reference sequence). The CDR3 contains 15 residues. CDR3 residues: CASSLEAGGSGELFF. CDR3 nucleotide sequence: TGTGCCAGCAGCTTGGAAGCGGGGGGGTCCGGGGAGCTGTTTTTT.

The chain recombines TRBV18 with TRBJ1-5, with D hard to call. Germline CDR1 is KGHSH and CDR2 is LQKENI. The CDR3 totals 14 residues. Trimming took 6 bases from V and 0 from J, leaving 9 bases between them. The CDR3 nucleotides read TGTGCCAGCTCGAGCGCGTATAGCAATCAGCCCCAGCATTTT. Amino acid sequence: CASSSAYSNQPQHF.

The rearrangement uses TRBV18 and TRBJ1-1; the match to TRBD1 covers 7 bases. Unmatched junction bases numbered 8, after V lost 1 base and J lost 3 bases. The CDR3 is 16 residues long. Germline-derived CDR1 and CDR2 are KGHSH and LQKENI. CDR3: CASSPLNRGRDTEAFF. The CDR3 DNA is TGTGCCAGCTCACCACTTAACAGGGGTAGGGACACTGAAGCTTTCTTT. Full variable domain (rest looked up from reference TRBV18 and TRBJ1-1): NAGVMQNPRHLVRRRGQEARLRCSPMKGHSHVYWYRQLPEEGLKFMVYLQKENIIDESGMPKERFSAEFPKEGPSILRIQQVVRGDSAAYFCASSPLNRGRDTEAFFGQGTRLTVV.

The V gene is TRBV19, the J gene TRBJ1-1, with 9 bases that match TRBD1. The CDR3 is made up of 15 amino acids. Germline lookup yields CDR1 LNHDA and CDR2 SQIVND (reference sequence). V was pared by 6 bases and J by 7 bases, with 12 bases of the junction left unmatched. CDR3 coding DNA: TGTGCCAGTAGACAACAGGGGGCCGCGGGGAGTGAAGCTTTCTTT. It codes for CASRQQGAAGSEAFF.

CDR3 sequence reads: CASSHGLALVPYNEQFF. The CDR3 DNA sequence: TGTGCCAGTAGCCACGGACTAGCGCTAGTACCCTACAATGAGCAGTTCTTC. This chain links TRBV19 with TRBJ2-1; 9 nucleotides agree with TRBD2. V lost 6 bases to trimming and J lost 2 bases; unmatched junction nucleotides: 11. CDR1 is LNHDA and CDR2 is SQIVND in the germline V gene (reference sequence). The CDR3 sequence is 17 residues long.

This clone was found once. The gene calls are TRBV7-9 and TRBJ2-1; 9 bases match TRBD1. V dropped 3 bases and J dropped 2; count of bases not matched to a gene: 5. The CDR3 runs to 16 residues. Germline lookup yields CDR1 SEHNR and CDR2 FQNEAQ (reference sequence). The CDR3 region is CASSFGTGYTYNEQFF. The CDR3 DNA reads TGTGCCAGCAGCTTTGGGACAGGGTACACCTACAATGAGCAGTTCTTC. Full variable domain (outside the CDR3, taken from reference TRBV7-9 and TRBJ2-1): DTGVSQNPRHKITKRGQNVTFRCDPISEHNRLYWYRQTLGQGPEFLTYFQNEAQLEKSRLLSDRFSAERPKGSFSTLEIQRTEQGDSAMYLCASSFGTGYTYNEQFFGPGTRLTVL.

The chain links TRBV11-2 to TRBJ1-2; a weak D match, TRBD1 (5 bases). This CDR3 region has 14 residues. V lost 4 bases and J 4 bases, leaving 13 bases between the germline ends. Per germline, CDR1 SGHAT and CDR2 FQNNGV. The CDR3 reads CASSSTYGAYGYTF. The CDR3 DNA reads TGTGCCAGCAGCTCAACGTATGGGGCCTATGGCTACACCTTC.

This chain links TRBV7-3 with TRBJ2-5; D is undetermined. The CDR3 length is 13 residues. The germline V gene has CDR1 SGHTA and CDR2 FQGTGA. Deletions cut 3 bases from V and 7 bases from J, with 12 bases between. The CDR3 DNA is TGTGCCAGCAGCTTCGAACCTCTAGGGACCCAGTACTTC. Residues: CASSFEPLGTQYF.

V is TRBV29-1 and J is TRBJ1-1; TRBD1 might be the D (6 bases). Germline CDR1 reads SQVTM; CDR2 reads ANQGSEA. The V and J ends lost 3 bases and 3 bases respectively, with 11 bases between them. This CDR3 spans 13 amino acids. The CDR3 nucleotides read TGCAGCGTTGAGGGGGCTGGGTACACTGAAGCTTTCTTT. Its protein is CSVEGAGYTEAFF.

V is TRBV9 and J is TRBJ1-3, with D maybe TRBD1 (5 bases). This CDR3 spans 17 amino acids. The germline V gene has CDR1 SGDLS and CDR2 YYNGEE. Trimming stripped 0 bases from V and 0 bases from J, with 13 bases between. This CDR3 reads CASSVETPGISGNTIYF. The CDR3 DNA is TGTGCCAGCAGCGTAGAAACCCCAGGGATCTCTGGAAACACCATATATTTT.

This sequence joins TRBV11-2 and TRBJ2-3; 9 bases match TRBD2. CDR1 and CDR2 (germline): SGHAT, FQNNGV. This CDR3 has 16 amino acids. V dropped 2 bases and J dropped 0; count of bases not matched to a gene: 3. The CDR3 DNA follows: TGTGCCAGCAGCTTACGCGGGAGGGTGAGCACAGATACGCAGTATTTT. This encodes CASSLRGRVSTDTQYF. Complete variable domain (other parts from reference TRBV11-2 and TRBJ2-3): EAGVAQSPRYKIIEKRQSVAFWCNPISGHATLYWYQQILGQGPKLLIQFQNNGVVDDSQLPKDRFSAERLKGVDSTLKIQPAKLEDSAVYLCASSLRGRVSTDTQYFGPGTRLTVL.

The rearrangement uses TRBV18 and TRBJ1-1; D might be TRBD1 (6 bases). CDR1 is KGHSH, CDR2 LQKENI, per germline. The CDR3 extends over 15 amino acids. V lost 5 bases to trimming and J lost 0 bases, with 13 bases between them. CDR3 loop: CASSTLQGLNTEAFF. DNA of the CDR3: TGTGCCAGCTCAACATTACAGGGTCTGAACACTGAAGCTTTCTTT.

The chain couples TRBV7-6 to TRBJ2-3; D might be TRBD1 (7 bases). Trimming removed 1 base from V and 1 base from J, with 18 bases in between. Germline CDR1 is SGHVS and CDR2 is FNYEAQ. The CDR3 covers 18 residues. This CDR3 is CASSLVGGWRGRTDTQYF. CDR3 sequence (DNA): TGTGCCAGCAGCTTAGTAGGGGGCTGGCGGGGCCGCACAGATACGCAGTATTTT.